The 32 T cell receptor beta chains below all came from one sample that was sequenced in a study of T-cell reconstitution after alpha-beta-depleted transplantation in children. Preparation of the TCRbeta library was carried out with unique molecular identifiers. MiXCR was run by TCRdb on the PCR reads, yielding one entry per CDR3 protein. There are fewer than 550,000 distinct CDR3 sequences in the sample; roughly 16% occur only once, and around 28% lies in the top ten. The specimen comprised PBMCs, mostly from graft donor cells, sampled 360 days after TCRalphabeta/CD19-depleted stem cell transplant. Source of these receptors: a boy younger than two who had a stem cell transplant for Wiskott-Aldrich syndrome, so the T cells may come from the graft donor.

The chain joins TRBV2 to TRBJ2-2; TRBD1 or TRBD2 may be the D gene (5 bases each). The CDR3 length is 16 residues. Germline CDR1 SNHLY, CDR2 FYNNEI. V was pared by 2 bases and J by 4 bases, with 14 bases between. CDR3 bases: TGTGCCAGCAGTGAACGGGGCCTCGCCAGCACCGGGGAGCTGTTTTTT. It encodes CASSERGLASTGELFF.

The chain links TRBV12-3 or TRBV12-4 to TRBJ2-5; D tentatively fits TRBD1 or TRBD2 (5 bases each). CDR3 size: 12 residues. Trimming shortened V by 5 bases and J by 9 bases, and 13 bases separated the two germline ends. The CDR3: CASSHPLGAQYF. The CDR3 DNA sequence: TGTGCCAGCAGTCACCCACTGGGGGCCCAGTACTTC.

V and J are TRBV4-3 and TRBJ2-3; D is ambiguous. The CDR3 has 13 amino acids. Between the trimmed V and J ends, which lost 1 base and 3 bases, there was a span of 5 bases. Per the germline V gene, CDR1 is LGHNA and CDR2 is YSLEER. The CDR3 loop reads CASSQGPTDTQYF. CDR3 DNA: TGCGCCAGCAGCCAAGGACCGACAGATACGCAGTATTTT.

This clonotype appeared a few times. This chain uses TRBV12-3 or TRBV12-4 with TRBJ2-4; either TRBD1 or TRBD2 may fit D (6 bases each). The CDR3 spans 17 residues. Trimming shortened V by 5 bases and J by 1 base, and 18 bases separated the two germline ends. The DNA of the CDR3 is TGTGCCAGCAGTCCCGTCGGGGGCCTAAGGGCCAAAAACATTCAGTACTTC. Encoded protein: CASSPVGGLRAKNIQYF.

The rearrangement uses TRBV27 and TRBJ2-3; TRBD1 might be the D (6 bases). The CDR3 is made up of 16 amino acids. Trimming stripped 6 bases from V and 6 bases from J, with 22 bases between. CDR1 and CDR2 (germline): MNHEY, SMNVEV (reference sequence). The CDR3 is CASRLARWLRGDTQYF. CDR3 DNA sequence: TGTGCCAGCAGGTTAGCGCGCTGGTTGAGGGGGGATACGCAGTATTTT.

The chain couples TRBV28 to TRBJ1-4; 7 nucleotides match TRBD1. The CDR3 is 13 residues long. V lost 10 bases and J lost 4; bases outside the gene matches: 6. Germline V gene sequence: CDR1 MDHEN, CDR2 SYDVKM. The CDR3 loop reads CATKDRFNEKLFF. The CDR3 DNA follows: TGTGCCACCAAGGACAGGTTTAATGAAAAACTGTTTTTT.

This chain uses TRBV6-5 with TRBJ1-2; TRBD1 matches 7 bases. CDR1 is MNHEY and CDR2 is SVGAGI in the germline V gene. J gave up 8 bases and V 0 bases, and 6 bases lay outside the gene matches. The CDR3 has 14 amino acids. The CDR3 nucleotides are TGTGCCAGCAGTTACTCGTCAGGGGGAAAGGGCTACACCTTC. It is translated as CASSYSSGGKGYTF.

This clonotype was seen many times. The genes are TRBV4-1 and TRBJ2-3; D may be TRBD1 (5 bases). The CDR3 spans 17 residues. Germline V CDR1 and CDR2: MGHRA, YSYEKL. V lost 3 bases and J 0 bases, leaving 16 bases between the germline ends. The DNA of the CDR3 is TGCGCCAGCAGCCACCACCCGACAGCGACAAGCACAGATACGCAGTATTTT. This codes for CASSHHPTATSTDTQYF.

Only a few counts were recorded for this clonotype. This rearrangement joins TRBV2 to TRBJ2-1, with 10 bases fitting TRBD2. The germline V gene has CDR1 SNHLY and CDR2 FYNNEI. Unmatched junction bases numbered 21, after V lost 9 bases and J lost 1 base. The CDR3 has 20 residues. CDR3 residues: CASLARASGSFLGSYNEQFF. The DNA of the CDR3 is TGTGCCAGTCTTGCCCGTGCTAGCGGGAGCTTTTTGGGATCCTACAATGAGCAGTTCTTC.

This chain links TRBV20-1 with TRBJ2-7; possible D gene TRBD1, 7 bases. The CDR3 sequence is 13 residues long. Trimming cost V 2 bases and J 3 bases, with 11 bases left between them. The germline gives CDR1 DFQATT, CDR2 SNEGSKA (reference sequence). The CDR3 spells CSARRQGGYEQYF. CDR3 in DNA: TGCAGTGCTAGAAGGCAGGGGGGCTACGAGCAGTACTTC.

This clonotype was detected a few times. This chain uses TRBV21-1 with TRBJ2-2; the table's D call, TRBD1, has no DNA check behind it. TRBV21-1 is deemed a pseudogene. The CDR3 is made up of 16 amino acids. DNA for the CDR3: TGTGCCAGCAGCGTACCCGGGACAGGGGGCCCCGGGGAGCTGTTTTTT. This encodes CASSVPGTGGPGELFF.

In its sample, this clonotype was seen a few times. The V call is TRBV29-1, the J call TRBJ2-7, with 8 bases aligning to TRBD1. The CDR3 is made up of 14 amino acids. V dropped 7 bases and J dropped 0; count of bases not matched to a gene: 8. Germline CDR1 reads SQVTM; CDR2 reads ANQGSEA. Here the CDR3 DNA reads TGCAGCGCCGCAGGGGACAGGAACTCCTACGAGCAGTACTTC. Translation gives CSAAGDRNSYEQYF.

The sample holds a few counts of this clonotype. The chain couples TRBV7-2 to TRBJ2-1; D might be TRBD1 (6 bases). CDR3 length equals 13 residues. Germline V gives CDR1 SGHTA, CDR2 FQGNSA. Trimming removed 6 bases from V and 9 bases from J, with 15 bases in between. The CDR3 here is CASRFTGTGEQFF. The CDR3 DNA is TGTGCCAGCAGATTTACAGGGACCGGTGAGCAGTTCTTC.

The J gene is TRBJ2-3, the V gene TRBV12-3 or TRBV12-4, with D perhaps matching TRBD1 or TRBD2 (6 bases each). Trimming shortened V by 1 base and J by 2 bases, and 16 bases separated the two germline ends. The CDR3 consists of 17 residues. As DNA, the CDR3 is TGTGCCAGCAGTTTAGATGAGGGGGGCCTAGTCACAGATACGCAGTATTTT. Translating it yields CASSLDEGGLVTDTQYF.

This clonotype was counted only a few times. This rearrangement joins TRBV11-2 to TRBJ2-1, with D hard to call. Trimming removed 1 base from V and 0 bases from J, with 16 bases in between. This CDR3 contains 18 residues. Germline CDR1 SGHAT, CDR2 FQNNGV. CDR3 in amino acids: CASSLVLTPKSSYNEQFF. The CDR3 DNA reads as TGTGCCAGCAGCTTAGTCCTCACCCCCAAGAGCTCCTACAATGAGCAGTTCTTC.

The rearrangement joins TRBV5-1 to TRBJ2-2; TRBD2 is a possible D gene (6 bases). V lost 4 bases to trimming and J lost 2 bases, with 18 bases between them. This CDR3 contains 17 residues. Germline V gene data show CDR1 as SGHRS and CDR2 as YFSETQ. CDR3 coding DNA: TGCGCCAGCAGCCCATCCCGGGGGTTCACCAACACCGGGGAGCTGTTTTTT. Its translation: CASSPSRGFTNTGELFF.

This clonotype was observed a few times. The chain carries TRBV5-1 and TRBJ2-5, with 9 bases lining up with TRBD2. J was trimmed by 1 base and V by 1 base; bases with no gene match: 5. Per the germline V gene, CDR1 is SGHRS and CDR2 is YFSETQ. The CDR3 covers 16 residues. The chain's CDR3 is CASSLTSGSFQETQYF. For the CDR3, the DNA is TGCGCCAGCAGCTTGACTAGCGGGTCCTTCCAAGAGACCCAGTACTTC.

This chain links TRBV7-9 with TRBJ2-3, with 10 bases matching TRBD2. The CDR3 covers 16 residues. The ends lost 3 bases at V and 5 bases at J; junction bases unmatched: 8. Germline CDR1 is SEHNR and CDR2 is FQNEAQ (reference sequence). The CDR3 spells CASSFPLAGIGDTQYF. Here the CDR3 DNA reads TGTGCCAGCAGCTTCCCACTAGCGGGGATTGGAGATACGCAGTATTTT.

V is TRBV30 and J is TRBJ1-1; 8 positions match TRBD1. The CDR3 runs 14 residues. Germline loops: CDR1 GTSNPN, CDR2 SVGIG (reference sequence). V trimming: 2 bases; J trimming: 0 bases; junction bases outside the gene matches: 2. The CDR3, as DNA: TGTGCCTGGAGTCGGACAGGGATGAACACTGAAGCTTTCTTT. Translated: CAWSRTGMNTEAFF. Full variable domain (outside the CDR3, taken from reference TRBV30 and TRBJ1-1): SQTIHQWPATLVQPVGSPLSLECTVEGTSNPNLYWYRQAAGRGLQLLFYSVGIGQISSEVPQNLSASRPQDRQFILSSKKLLLSDSGFYLCAWSRTGMNTEAFFGQGTRLTVV.

This clonotype came up a few times. The V and J genes are TRBV5-4 and TRBJ2-1; possibly TRBD2 for D (7 bases). CDR1 and CDR2 (germline): SGHNT, YYREEE (reference sequence). CDR3 size: 16 residues. The V end was cut by 1 base, the J end by 4 bases, with 15 bases between. Here the CDR3 DNA reads TGTGCCAGCAGCTTGTGGGGGCGGGAGAGTTACAATGAGCAGTTCTTC. Its translation: CASSLWGRESYNEQFF.

This clonotype was detected only a few times. This chain connects TRBV12-3 or TRBV12-4 to TRBJ2-7; TRBD1 agrees at 7 bases. This CDR3 has 17 amino acids. V lost 5 bases and J lost 0; bases outside the gene matches: 13. The CDR3 loop reads CASSLTPYRGHSYEQYF. DNA of the CDR3: TGTGCCAGCAGTCTAACCCCATACAGGGGACACTCCTACGAGCAGTACTTC.

There are a few counts of this clonotype. This chain joins TRBV13 and TRBJ1-2; D is perhaps TRBD1 (6 bases). Germline CDR1 is PRHDT and CDR2 is FYEKMQ (reference sequence). The CDR3 extends over 14 amino acids. Trimming took 5 bases from V and 10 from J, leaving 20 bases between them. In nucleotides, the CDR3 is TGTGCCAGCAGCCTATCGACAGGCTTTTACGACTACACCTTC. Its protein product is CASSLSTGFYDYTF.

This clonotype was seen a few times. The chain is built from TRBV6-1 and TRBJ2-3, with 8 bases identical to TRBD1. This CDR3 spans 14 amino acids. V trimming: 6 bases; J trimming: 2 bases; junction bases outside the gene matches: 4. Per germline, CDR1 MNHNS and CDR2 SASEGT. The chain's CDR3 is CASSSDRVTDTQYF. In DNA form, the CDR3 reads TGTGCCAGCAGCTCGGACAGGGTCACAGATACGCAGTATTTT.

In this sample, this clonotype turned up a few times. V and J are TRBV6-2 or TRBV6-3 and TRBJ1-6; D unclear. The CDR3 is 14 residues long. Germline V gives CDR1 MNHEY, CDR2 SVGEGT. The V end lost 6 bases, the J end lost 9 bases, and 15 bases lay between the germline ends. Here the CDR3 reads CASSRLLLGSPLHF. In DNA, the CDR3 is TGTGCCAGCAGCCGACTGCTCCTTGGTTCACCCCTCCACTTT.

In its sample, this clonotype was seen many times. V usage is TRBV7-2 and J usage is TRBJ2-2; 7 bases line up with TRBD2. The junction had 6 bases not matched to a gene; V was cut back by 5 bases and J by 0 bases. Germline V lookup: CDR1 SGHTA, CDR2 FQGNSA. The CDR3 loop spans 16 amino acids. Here the CDR3 DNA reads TGTGCCAGCAGCCCCCGTGGACTAGCGAACACCGGGGAGCTGTTTTTT. This gives the protein CASSPRGLANTGELFF.

This clonotype was counted a few times. This chain joins TRBV10-3 and TRBJ2-7, with TRBD2 matching 11 bases. The germline CDR1 and CDR2 sequences are ENHRY and SYGVKD. The CDR3 contains 15 residues. The junction had 7 bases not matched to a gene; V was cut back by 6 bases and J by 3 bases. For the CDR3, the DNA is TGTGCCATCAGGGAACTAGCGGGAGATCACTACGAGCAGTACTTC. Its protein is CAIRELAGDHYEQYF.

The CDR3 spells CAISDRGRDEQYF. Written as DNA, the CDR3 is TGTGCCATCAGTGACAGGGGGCGCGACGAGCAGTACTTC. The chain recombines TRBV10-3 with TRBJ2-7, with 8 bases lining up with TRBD1. The CDR3 extends over 13 amino acids. V trimming: 3 bases; J trimming: 5 bases; junction bases outside the gene matches: 3. Germline V CDR1 and CDR2: ENHRY, SYGVKD.

The V and J genes are TRBV7-9 and TRBJ2-1; D is perhaps TRBD2 (5 bases). This CDR3 is built from 15 residues. Deletions cut 4 bases from V and 4 bases from J, with 14 bases between. CDR1 and CDR2 from the germline V gene are SEHNR and FQNEAQ (reference sequence). The CDR3 DNA reads as TGTGCCAGCAGCTCCACTAGATCCCTTTACAATGAGCAGTTCTTC. Translated, it gives CASSSTRSLYNEQFF.

The chain is built from TRBV7-9 and TRBJ2-4, with a tentative D call TRBD1 (5 bases). Per the germline V gene, CDR1 is SEHNR and CDR2 is FQNEAQ (reference sequence). This CDR3 is 17 amino acids long. Trimming pared 2 bases from V and 4 bases from J, leaving 18 bases between. In DNA, the CDR3 is TGTGCCAGCAGCTTACCGCCACTCATACCAGGGAAAAACATTCAGTACTTC. Encoded protein: CASSLPPLIPGKNIQYF.

This clonotype turned up a few times. This chain joins TRBV29-1 and TRBJ1-2; TRBD1 matches 7 bases. The CDR3 has 11 residues. J gave up 4 bases and V 5 bases, and 1 base lay outside the gene matches. CDR1 and CDR2 (germline): SQVTM, ANQGSEA. CDR3 in DNA: TGCAGCGTTCGACAGGGCTATGGCTACACCTTC. It is translated as CSVRQGYGYTF.

This clonotype came up many times. The genes are TRBV29-1 and TRBJ2-7, with 9 bases aligning to TRBD1. Germline lookup yields CDR1 SQVTM and CDR2 ANQGSEA. J was trimmed by 4 bases and V by 7 bases; bases with no gene match: 5. The CDR3 extends over 12 amino acids. The CDR3 spells CSAGTGLYEQYF. For the CDR3, the DNA is TGCAGCGCCGGGACAGGGTTGTACGAGCAGTACTTC.

This sequence joins TRBV3-1 and TRBJ2-7; no firm D call. Germline values: CDR1 LGHDT, CDR2 YNNKEL (reference sequence). The V gene lost 3 bases and the J gene lost 0 bases, with 6 bases spanning the gap. CDR3 length: 13 amino acids. CDR3 sequence: CASSHGDSYEQYF. The CDR3 nucleotides are TGTGCCAGCAGCCATGGGGACTCCTACGAGCAGTACTTC.